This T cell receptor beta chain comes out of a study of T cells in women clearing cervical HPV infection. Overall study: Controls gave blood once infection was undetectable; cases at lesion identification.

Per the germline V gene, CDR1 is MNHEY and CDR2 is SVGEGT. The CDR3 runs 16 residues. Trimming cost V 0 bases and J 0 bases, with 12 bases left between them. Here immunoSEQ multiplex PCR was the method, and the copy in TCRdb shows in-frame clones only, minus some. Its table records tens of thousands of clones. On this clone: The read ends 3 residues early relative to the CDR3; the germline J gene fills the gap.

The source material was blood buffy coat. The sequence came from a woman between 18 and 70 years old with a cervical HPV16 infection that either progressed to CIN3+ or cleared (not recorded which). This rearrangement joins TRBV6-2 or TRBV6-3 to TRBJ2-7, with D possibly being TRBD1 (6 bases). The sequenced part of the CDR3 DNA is TGTGCCAGCAGTTACTCGGGGGCATCCCACTCCTACGAG. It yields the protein CASSYSGASHSYE. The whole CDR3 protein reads CASSYSGASHSYEQYF.